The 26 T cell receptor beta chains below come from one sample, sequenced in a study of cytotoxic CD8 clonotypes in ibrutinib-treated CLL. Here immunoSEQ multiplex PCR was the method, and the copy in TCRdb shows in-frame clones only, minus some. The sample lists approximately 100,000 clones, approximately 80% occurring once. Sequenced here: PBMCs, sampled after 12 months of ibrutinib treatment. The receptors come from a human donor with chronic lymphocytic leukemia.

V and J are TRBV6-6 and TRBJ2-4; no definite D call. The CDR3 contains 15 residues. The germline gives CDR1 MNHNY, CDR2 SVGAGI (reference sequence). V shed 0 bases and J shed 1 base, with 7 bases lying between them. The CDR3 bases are TGTGCCAGCAGTTACTCTCTGGGGGCCAAAAACATTCAGTACTTC. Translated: CASSYSLGAKNIQYF.

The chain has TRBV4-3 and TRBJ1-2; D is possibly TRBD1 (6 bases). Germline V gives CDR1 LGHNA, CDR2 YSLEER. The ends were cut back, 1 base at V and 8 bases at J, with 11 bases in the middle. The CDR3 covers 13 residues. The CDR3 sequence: CASSQAAGVGYTF. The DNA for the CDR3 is TGCGCCAGCAGCCAAGCGGCAGGGGTCGGCTACACCTTC.

CDR3 in DNA: TGTGCCAGCAGTTCCGGGGGGAGCAATCAGCCCCAGCATTTT. It translates to CASSSGGSNQPQHF. This chain connects TRBV6-6 to TRBJ1-5; maybe TRBD1 (5 bases). The CDR3 runs to 14 residues. Per germline, CDR1 MNHNY and CDR2 SVGAGI (reference sequence). Trimming removed 4 bases at V and 1 base at J, with 8 bases between.

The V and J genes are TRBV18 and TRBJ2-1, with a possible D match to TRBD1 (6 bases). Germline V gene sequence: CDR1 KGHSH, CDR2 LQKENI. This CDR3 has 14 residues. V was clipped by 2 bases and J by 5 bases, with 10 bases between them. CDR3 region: CASSPDRTDNEQFF. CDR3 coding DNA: TGTGCCAGCTCACCAGACAGGACTGACAATGAGCAGTTCTTC.

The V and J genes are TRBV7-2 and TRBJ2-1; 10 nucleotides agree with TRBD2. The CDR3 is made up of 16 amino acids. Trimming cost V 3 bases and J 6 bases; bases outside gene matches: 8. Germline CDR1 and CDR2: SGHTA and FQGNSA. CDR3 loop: CASSLKRGGTSNEQFF. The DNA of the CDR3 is TGTGCCAGCAGCTTGAAGCGGGGGGGTACATCCAATGAGCAGTTCTTC.

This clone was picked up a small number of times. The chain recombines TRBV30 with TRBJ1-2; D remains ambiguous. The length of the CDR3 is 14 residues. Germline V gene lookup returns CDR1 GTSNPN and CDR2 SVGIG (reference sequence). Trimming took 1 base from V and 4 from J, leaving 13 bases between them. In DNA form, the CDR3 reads TGTGCCTGGAGTGCCTTCCCCGGCAGCTATGGCTACACCTTC. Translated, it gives CAWSAFPGSYGYTF. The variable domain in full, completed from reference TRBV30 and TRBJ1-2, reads SQTIHQWPATLVQPVGSPLSLECTVEGTSNPNLYWYRQAAGRGLQLLFYSVGIGQISSEVPQNLSASRPQDRQFILSSKKLLLSDSGFYLCAWSAFPGSYGYTFGSGTRLTVV.

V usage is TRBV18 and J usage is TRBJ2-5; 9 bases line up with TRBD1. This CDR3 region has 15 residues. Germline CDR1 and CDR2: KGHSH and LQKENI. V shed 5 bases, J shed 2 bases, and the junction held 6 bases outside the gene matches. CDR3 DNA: TGTGCCAGCTCAAGGGGGACAGGGCGACAAGAGACCCAGTACTTC. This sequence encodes CASSRGTGRQETQYF.

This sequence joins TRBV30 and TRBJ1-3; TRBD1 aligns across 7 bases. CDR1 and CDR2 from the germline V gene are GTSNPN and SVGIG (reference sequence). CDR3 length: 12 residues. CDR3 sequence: CAAGGTGNTIYF. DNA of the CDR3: TGTGCGGCAGGGGGGACTGGAAACACCATATATTTT.

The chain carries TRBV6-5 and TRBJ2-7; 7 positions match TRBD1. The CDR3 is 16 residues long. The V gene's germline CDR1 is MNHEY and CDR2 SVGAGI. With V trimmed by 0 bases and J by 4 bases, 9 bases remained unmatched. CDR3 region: CASSYSEPGTAYEQYF. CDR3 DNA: TGTGCCAGCAGTTACTCGGAACCCGGGACAGCTTACGAGCAGTACTTC.

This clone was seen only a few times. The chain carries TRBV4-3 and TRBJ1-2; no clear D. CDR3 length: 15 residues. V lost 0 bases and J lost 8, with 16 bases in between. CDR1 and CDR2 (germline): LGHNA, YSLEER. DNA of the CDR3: TGCGCCAGCAGCCAAGATTACGGCGAGAGTCGGGGCTACACCTTC. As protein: CASSQDYGESRGYTF.

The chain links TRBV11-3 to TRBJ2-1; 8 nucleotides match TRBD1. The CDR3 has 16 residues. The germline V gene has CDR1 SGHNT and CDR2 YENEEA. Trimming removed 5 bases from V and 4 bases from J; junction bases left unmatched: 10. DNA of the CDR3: TGTGCCAGCAGCCCCCGAGGACAGGGACGATACAATGAGCAGTTCTTC. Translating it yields CASSPRGQGRYNEQFF.

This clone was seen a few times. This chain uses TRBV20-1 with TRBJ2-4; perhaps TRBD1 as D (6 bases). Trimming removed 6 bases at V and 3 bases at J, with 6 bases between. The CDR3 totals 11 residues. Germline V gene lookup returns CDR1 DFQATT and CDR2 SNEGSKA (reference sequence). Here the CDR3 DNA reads TGCAGTGCCAGGGGCAAAAACATTCAGTACTTC. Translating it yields CSARGKNIQYF.

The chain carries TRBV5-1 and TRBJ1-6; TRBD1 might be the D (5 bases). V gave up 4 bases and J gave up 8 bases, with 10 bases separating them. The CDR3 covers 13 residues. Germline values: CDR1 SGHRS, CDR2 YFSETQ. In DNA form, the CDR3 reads TGCGCCAGCAGCCCGGGGGGGGATTCACCCCTCCACTTT. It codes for CASSPGGDSPLHF.

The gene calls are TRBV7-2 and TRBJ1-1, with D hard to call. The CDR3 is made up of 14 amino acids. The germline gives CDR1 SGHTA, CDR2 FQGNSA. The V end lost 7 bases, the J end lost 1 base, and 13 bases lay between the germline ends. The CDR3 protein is CASTLGPANTEAFF. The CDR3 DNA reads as TGTGCCAGCACCCTCGGACCAGCGAACACTGAAGCTTTCTTT. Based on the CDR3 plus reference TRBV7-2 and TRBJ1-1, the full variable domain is GAGVSQSPSNKVTEKGKDVELRCDPISGHTALYWYRQSLGQGLEFLIYFQGNSAPDKSGLPSDRFSAERTGGSVSTLTIQRTQQEDSAVYLCASTLGPANTEAFFGQGTRLTVV.

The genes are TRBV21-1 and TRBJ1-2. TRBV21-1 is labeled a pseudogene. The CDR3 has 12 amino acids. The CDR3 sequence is CAIHCGGKGYTF. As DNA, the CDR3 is TGTGCCATCCATTGCGGGGGAAAGGGCTACACCTTC.

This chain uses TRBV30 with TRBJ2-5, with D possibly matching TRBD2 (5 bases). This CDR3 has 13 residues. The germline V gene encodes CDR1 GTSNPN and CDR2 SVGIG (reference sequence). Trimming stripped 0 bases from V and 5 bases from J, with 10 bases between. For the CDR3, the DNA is TGTGCCTGGAGTGTATCTAGCCGGGAGACCCAGTACTTC. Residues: CAWSVSSRETQYF.

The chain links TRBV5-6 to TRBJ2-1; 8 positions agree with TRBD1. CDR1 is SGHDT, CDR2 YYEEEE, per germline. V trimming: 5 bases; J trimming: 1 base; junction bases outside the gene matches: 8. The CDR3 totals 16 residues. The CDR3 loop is CASRERTGYSYNEQFF. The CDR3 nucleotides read TGTGCCAGCAGAGAAAGGACAGGGTATTCCTACAATGAGCAGTTCTTC.

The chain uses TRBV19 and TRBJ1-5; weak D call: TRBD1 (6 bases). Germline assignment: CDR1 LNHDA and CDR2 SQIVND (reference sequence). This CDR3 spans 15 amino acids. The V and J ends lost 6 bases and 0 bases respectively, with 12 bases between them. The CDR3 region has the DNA TGTGCCAGTAGGGAGGGGGGTCCTAGCAATCAGCCCCAGCATTTT. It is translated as CASREGGPSNQPQHF.

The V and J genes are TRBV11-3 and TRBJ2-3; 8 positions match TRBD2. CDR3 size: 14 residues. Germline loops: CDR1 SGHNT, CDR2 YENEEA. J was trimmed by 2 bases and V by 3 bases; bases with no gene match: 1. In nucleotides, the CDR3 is TGTGCCAGCAGCTTTAGCGGGGTCACAGATACGCAGTATTTT. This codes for CASSFSGVTDTQYF.

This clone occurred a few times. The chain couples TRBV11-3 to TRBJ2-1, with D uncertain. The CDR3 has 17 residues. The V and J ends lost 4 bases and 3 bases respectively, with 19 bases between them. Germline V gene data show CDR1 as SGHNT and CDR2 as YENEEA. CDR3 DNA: TGTGCCAGCAGCTCCCTAACCGAGTCCAGATTCTACAATGAGCAGTTCTTC. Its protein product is CASSSLTESRFYNEQFF.

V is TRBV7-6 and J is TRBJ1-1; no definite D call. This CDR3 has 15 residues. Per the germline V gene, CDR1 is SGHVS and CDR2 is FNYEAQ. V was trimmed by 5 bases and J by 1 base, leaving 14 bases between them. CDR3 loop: CASSGERIANTEAFF. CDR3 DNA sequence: TGTGCCAGCAGCGGAGAGAGAATAGCGAACACTGAAGCTTTCTTT.

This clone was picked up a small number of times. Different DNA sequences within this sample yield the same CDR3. For the CDR3, the DNA is TGTGCCAGCAGCTCTACTAGCGGGGGGCGAGAGACCCAGTACTTC. This sequence encodes CASSSTSGGRETQYF. The J gene is TRBJ2-5, the V gene TRBV13; 12 positions match TRBD2. Unmatched junction bases numbered 4, after V lost 4 bases and J lost 4 bases. This CDR3 region has 15 residues. CDR1 and CDR2 (germline): PRHDT, FYEKMQ (reference sequence).

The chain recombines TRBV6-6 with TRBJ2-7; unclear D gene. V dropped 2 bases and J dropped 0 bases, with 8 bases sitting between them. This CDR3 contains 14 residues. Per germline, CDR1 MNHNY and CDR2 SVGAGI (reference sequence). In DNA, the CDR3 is TGTGCCAGCAGTTACCCCGTTAGCTCCTACGAGCAGTACTTC. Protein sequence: CASSYPVSSYEQYF.

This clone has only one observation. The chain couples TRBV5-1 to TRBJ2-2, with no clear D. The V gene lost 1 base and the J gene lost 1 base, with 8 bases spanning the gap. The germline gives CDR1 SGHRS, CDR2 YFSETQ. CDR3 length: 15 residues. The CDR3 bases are TGCGCCAGCAGCTTGTCCACAGTGAACACCGGGGAGCTGTTTTTT. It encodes CASSLSTVNTGELFF.

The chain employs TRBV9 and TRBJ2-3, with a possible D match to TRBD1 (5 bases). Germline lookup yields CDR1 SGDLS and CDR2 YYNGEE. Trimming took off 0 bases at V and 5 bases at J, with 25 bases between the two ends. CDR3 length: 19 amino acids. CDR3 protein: CASSVDAVAAPGRRDTQYF. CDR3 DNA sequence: TGTGCCAGCAGCGTAGACGCCGTCGCGGCACCAGGGCGGCGAGATACGCAGTATTTT.

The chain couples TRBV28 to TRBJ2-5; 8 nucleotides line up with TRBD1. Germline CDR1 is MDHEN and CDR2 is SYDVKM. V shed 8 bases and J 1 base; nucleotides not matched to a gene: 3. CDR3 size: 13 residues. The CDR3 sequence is CASRQGAQETQYF. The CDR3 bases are TGTGCCAGCCGTCAGGGGGCCCAAGAGACCCAGTACTTC.